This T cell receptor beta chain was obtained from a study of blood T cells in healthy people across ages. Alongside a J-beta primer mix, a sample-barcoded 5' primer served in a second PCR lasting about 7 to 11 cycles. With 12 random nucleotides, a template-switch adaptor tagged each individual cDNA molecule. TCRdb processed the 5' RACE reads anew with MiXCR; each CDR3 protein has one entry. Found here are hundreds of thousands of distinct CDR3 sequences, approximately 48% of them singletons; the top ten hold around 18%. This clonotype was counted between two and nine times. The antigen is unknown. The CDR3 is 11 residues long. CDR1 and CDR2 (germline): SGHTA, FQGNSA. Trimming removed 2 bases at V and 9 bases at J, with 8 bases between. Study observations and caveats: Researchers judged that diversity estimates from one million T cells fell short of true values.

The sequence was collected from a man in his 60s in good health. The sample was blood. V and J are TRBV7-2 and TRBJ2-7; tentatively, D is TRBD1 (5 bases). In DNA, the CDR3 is TGTGCCAGCAGCTTACAGGGCTGGCAGTACTTC. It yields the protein CASSLQGWQYF.